This passage covers 8 T cell receptor beta chains from one sample sequenced in a study of beta chain features in type 1 diabetes. General study results and limits: Shortening of TCRB CDR3s, moderate but significant, appeared in all four CD4+ subsets of Type 1 diabetes patients.

The study reverse transcribed the entire isolated RNA, so it sequenced expressed TCRB transcripts. Sequenced by immunoSEQ multiplex PCR; TCRdb stores in-frame clones only, minus some. The sample includes over 120,000 clones, about 13% seen only once; the top ten take about 1.3%. These receptors' antigens are unknown. Sequenced material: central memory CD4+ T cells from blood. The source of these receptors is a man younger than 35 with type 1 diabetes.

This clone was observed many times. This chain connects TRBV9 to TRBJ2-5; 8 bases match TRBD2. Germline trimming cut 4 bases from V and 5 bases from J; bases unmatched to any gene: 7. The length of the CDR3 is 14 residues. Per the germline V gene, CDR1 is SGDLS and CDR2 is YYNGEE. CDR3 in DNA: TGTGCCAGCAGCCTGCAGGGACTAGGGGAGACCCAGTACTTC. Protein product: CASSLQGLGETQYF.

This clone has a handful of counts. The chain uses TRBV29-1 and TRBJ2-1; 10 nucleotides agree with TRBD1. CDR1 and CDR2 from the germline V gene are SQVTM and ANQGSEA. V was pared by 4 bases and J by 3 bases, with 3 bases of the junction left unmatched. This CDR3 comprises 14 residues. Here the CDR3 reads CSVGQGAFYNEQFF. The DNA for the CDR3 is TGCAGCGTTGGACAGGGGGCCTTCTACAATGAGCAGTTCTTC.

The table lists this clone with a few counts. V usage is TRBV7-9 and J usage is TRBJ2-1; 9 positions agree with TRBD2. V gave up 1 base and J gave up 4 bases; unmatched junction bases: 2. The CDR3 covers 15 residues. Germline V gene sequence: CDR1 SEHNR, CDR2 FQNEAQ (reference sequence). The CDR3 region is CASSLGLAAYNEQFF. The CDR3 DNA sequence: TGTGCCAGCAGCTTAGGACTAGCGGCTTACAATGAGCAGTTCTTC.

The V call is TRBV7-2, the J call TRBJ2-5; tentatively, D is TRBD1 (6 bases). From germline, CDR1 is SGHTA and CDR2 FQGNSA. This CDR3 is built from 15 residues. Trimming stripped 1 base from V and 1 base from J, with 10 bases between. CDR3 in amino acids: CASSLVGGIQETQYF. CDR3 in DNA: TGTGCCAGCAGCTTAGTAGGGGGTATCCAAGAGACCCAGTACTTC.

Judged by abundance, this clone is medium-sized (0.01 to 0.1%). The chain couples TRBV13 to TRBJ2-5; D ambiguous. This CDR3 contains 12 residues. Germline V CDR1 and CDR2: PRHDT, FYEKMQ (reference sequence). V dropped 4 bases and J dropped 0 bases, with 3 bases sitting between them. The DNA for the CDR3 is TGTGCCAGCAGCTCTTACCAAGAGACCCAGTACTTC. This encodes CASSSYQETQYF.

This clone was detected a few times. The rearrangement joins TRBV29-1 to TRBJ1-3; TRBD1 aligns across 7 bases. This CDR3 comprises 12 residues. Germline V gene sequence: CDR1 SQVTM, CDR2 ANQGSEA. Losses at the gene ends were 7 bases for V and 7 bases for J; bases not matched to a gene: 7. The chain's CDR3 is CSARLQGNTIYF. The CDR3 DNA sequence: TGCAGCGCAAGACTACAGGGGAACACCATATATTTT.

This clone has more than one count but fewer than ten. This chain uses TRBV18 with TRBJ2-5, with 9 bases lining up with TRBD1. Germline assignment: CDR1 KGHSH and CDR2 LQKENI. The CDR3 has 15 residues. After removal of 0 bases from V and 9 bases from J, the junction contained 8 bases not matched to a gene. DNA of the CDR3: TGTGCCAGCTCACCACCAAGCCCGGACAGGGGATCCCAGTACTTC. Its translation is CASSPPSPDRGSQYF.

The chain recombines TRBV5-1 with TRBJ2-1; tentatively, D is TRBD1 or TRBD2 (5 bases each). The germline V gene has CDR1 SGHRS and CDR2 YFSETQ. Trimming cost V 0 bases and J 8 bases, with 12 bases left between them. The CDR3 is 14 amino acids. The DNA of the CDR3 is TGCGCCAGCAGCTTGGGTTGGGACCCCCATGAGCAGTTCTTC. This gives the protein CASSLGWDPHEQFF. Supplemented by reference TRBV5-1 and TRBJ2-1, the full variable domain reads KAGVTQTPRYLIKTRGQQVTLSCSPISGHRSVSWYQQTPGQGLQFLFEYFSETQRNKGNFPGRFSGRQFSNSRSEMNVSTLELGDSALYLCASSLGWDPHEQFFGPGTRLTVL.